This T cell receptor beta chain originates from a study of identifying expanded T cells in peripheral blood. This CDR3 is 15 amino acids long. From germline, CDR1 is LGHNA and CDR2 YSLEER. The V gene end was trimmed by 0 bases and the J gene end by 2 bases; junction bases not matched to a gene: 2. Profiling relied on immunoSEQ multiplex PCR, and the TCRdb table lists in-frame clones only, not all of them. The sample carries over 80,000 clones, 75% to 90% recorded once. V is TRBV4-3 and J is TRBJ1-2; TRBD1 matches 8 bases. Sequencing was done on a sample of blood. This clonotype originated in a person aged 18 to 70 in good health. The CDR3 is CASSQDTGGNYGYTF. In DNA, the CDR3 is TGCGCCAGCAGCCAAGACACAGGGGGAAACTATGGCTACACCTTC.